Below, one T cell receptor (delta chain) is given with its context. What it binds is not known. The germline gene is not matched at one end of the junction; a read error may be the cause. RNA was extracted from the cells and then reverse transcribed. Pooled V-gene forward primers with one constant-region reverse primer generated the CDR3 amplicons by multiplex PCR. TCRdb reanalyzed the multiplex PCR reads using CATT. The sample lists tens of thousands of delta-chain clones, roughly 16% seen once, with approximately 0.4% in the top ten. The germline CDR1 and CDR2 sequences are TSWWSYY and QGS. The length of the CDR3 is 20 residues. These data are taken from a study of Vδ1+ human thymocytes. Whole-study results and caveats: TRG sequences recurred across donors, whereas TRD sequences stayed essentially private. Thymic TRG and TRD repertoires appeared highly polyclonal, with Gaussian CDR3 length distributions. Bulk repertoire data may be misinterpreted because of unexpected Vdelta2 sequences. Despite high sort purity, roughly 20% of thymic T cell receptor delta sequences were Vdelta2.

Source material: Vdelta1+ gamma-delta thymocytes from the thymus. Subset in this sample: FACS-sorted CD3+ TCRalphabeta- TCRVdelta1+ TCRVdelta2- thymocytes. The sequence derives from a girl younger than two who had congenital heart surgery. The chain is built from TRDV1 and TRDJ1; 10 bases line up with TRDD3. The CDR3 sequence: CALGELRGTGGSSNTDKPIF. As DNA, the CDR3 is TGTGCTCTTGGGGAACTCAGGGGTACTGGGGGATCGTCTAACACCGATAAACCCATCTTC.